This entry concerns a single TCR beta chain. No antigen is known for it. Base qualities are missing; no much larger clone stands one base away. Receptor amplification or capture employed the immunoSEQ multiplex PCR assay. For the multiplex PCR, a mixture combining 60 forward primers for TCR Vbeta segments and 13 reverse primers for TCR Jbeta segments was used. The CDR3 region of rearranged TCR beta genes was amplified from genomic DNA by a multiplex PCR assay. The Illumina HiSeq System was used to sequence the amplified TCR beta libraries as 87-base-pair reads. The original methods were these. In a later analysis, some 80 million unique TCR beta chains were counted across the roughly 670 repertoires, and roughly 11 million of these chains were shared by at least two donors. Raw reads were error-corrected and collapsed into unique sequences by a nearest-neighbor algorithm in which closely related sequences were merged to remove PCR and sequencing errors. Alignment of CDR3 sequences to IMGT reference sequences was used to assign V, D and J gene segments. Each retained sequence needed at least a six-nucleotide match to both a V gene segment and a J gene segment. A rearrangement was called productive if the CDR3 had no stop codons and remained in frame with V and J, and every other rearrangement was called non-productive. Following IMGT convention, CDR3 was defined as the stretch from the second conserved V-encoded cysteine to the conserved J-encoded phenylalanine. In an earlier analysis of around 540 of the donors, sequences lacking an unambiguous match to a single V gene segment were excluded. In an earlier analysis of 500 to 750 of the donors, V segments were called functional above 56.7% productive rearrangements and were called segregating when the between-donor standard deviation exceeded 5%. A statistical classification framework was developed to diagnose cytomegalovirus status using the catalog of TCR beta chain sequences. A later analysis assigned V and J genes by comparing TCR nucleotide sequences with IMGT/GENE-DB human TR gene sequences. Using the TCRdist pipeline, a later analysis assigned CDR3 sequences along with most-parsimonious VDJ recombination scenarios. In a later analysis, each TCR beta chain was defined by its CDR3 amino acid sequence together with its V-gene family, and reads without a unique V-gene family were excluded. A later analysis removed 450 to 600 highly shared, low-generation-probability nucleotide sequences to deal with suspected cross-contamination and a sequencing artifact. A later analysis calculated a clonal expansion index for each public chain from normalized within-repertoire ranks of inferred template counts. Generation probabilities in a later analysis came from a VDJ recombination model fitted to out-of-frame rearrangements, and those results were checked against IGoR. Hypergeometric tests were used in a later analysis to score TCR-TCR, TCR-HLA and TCR-CMV co-occurrence, with a repertoire-size bias correction applied to the TCR pairs. False discovery rates were estimated in a later analysis by permuting HLA or CMV assignments 20 times. A later analysis grouped co-occurring TCRs with DBSCAN, adding TCRdist sequence similarity when clustering within HLA-allele-positive subsets. For co-occurrence clustering, repertoires with fewer than 30,000 or more than 120,000 public chains were excluded, along with four or five repertoires with anomalous nucleotide sharing. TCRdb's version of the immuneACCESS table is confined to in-frame rearrangements and falls short of the full clone set. An unresolved V gene accounts for under half of the shortfall where checked; the remainder is of unknown origin. D and trimming come from the DNA, and the V and J calls and clone size come from that table. For this sample the table gives around 190,000 clones, of which around 81% were detected only once. Clones ranked in the top ten supply approximately 2% of the sample.

These data come from a study of cytomegalovirus exposure and HLA in healthy donors (dated by TCRdb to between 2016 and 2019). About the investigation overall: An earlier analysis of approximately 640 of the donors reported 250 to 300 Gb of sequence data and 100 million to 140 million unique TCR beta sequences from around 200 million T cells. The later analysis used no new phenotypic data to find candidate immune exposures, relying instead on TCR beta sequences and their occurrence across donors. Alongside the repertoire data, information on donor age, sex, ethnicity and CMV serostatus was compiled. The study was designed to test whether signatures of past pathogen exposure could be identified by cataloging public T cell receptors. In a later genetic analysis, genome-wide SNP genotypes for about three fifths of the 666 donors were used, and that subset was treated as a discovery cohort. All discovery cohort repertoires had been generated using a single sequencing platform. An early release covering 550 to 700 HLA-typed donors comprised about 300 gigabases of sequencing data and around 80 million unique TCR sequences. The study profiled the T cell repertoires of 666 subjects by immunosequencing and related them to cytomegalovirus serostatus. A later analysis re-examined previously published TCR beta repertoires from more than 600 donors and added high-resolution HLA genotyping to investigate patterns of TCR occurrence. Roughly five DR-DQ haplotypes were handled as single units for association and clustering because linkage in the cohort was strong. The genetic ancestry cluster associated with self-reported Caucasian donors included about 81% of the roughly 390 genotyped donors. An earlier analysis of several hundred of the donors used high-throughput TCR beta sequencing to judge whether each TCR beta V gene segment behaved as functional or pseudogenic. HLA typing included class I and class II loci at four-digit resolution. A separate validation cohort of 90 to 150 different subjects was used in addition to the approximately 640-subject first cohort. To predict cytomegalovirus infection status, the study brought together high-throughput TCR immunosequencing, statistical association of individual TCRs with disease status, and machine learning. Typing coverage varied by locus: roughly 629-640 donors for A, B, C, DRB1 and DQB1; 500 to 550 for DQA1; approximately 570 for DPA1; approximately 450 for DPB1. Among under 450 genotyped donors of the cohort, an average of approximately 240,000 unique TCR beta nucleotide sequences were sequenced per donor, roughly 20% of them non-productive. General study outcomes and caveats: Cytomegalovirus status was reported to be diagnosed by the classifier with high specificity and sensitivity in both the original and validation cohorts. In vitro tests confirmed that three of the cytomegalovirus-associated TCR beta chains recognize cytomegalovirus antigens. A further reported finding was that TCR beta sequences accurately predicted the HLA-A and HLA-B alleles for most subjects in the first cohort. Because HLA typing was missing for some donors at each locus, association tests included only the typed subset. For the cohort, immune exposure information was limited to CMV serostatus. When HLA alleles, especially DR and DQ, strongly co-occurred, attributing TCR associations to individual alleles was difficult. The 87-base-pair reads could not distinguish some IMGT-functional V segments, including TRBV6-2 and TRBV6-3, so those segments were excluded. Linkage disequilibrium might explain the correlated functional status among segregating V segments, but an unknown experimental factor could not be ruled out. In the study, roughly 160 TCR beta chains were listed as associated with cytomegalovirus. A later genetic analysis reported fewer N-insertions in productive TCRs among donors in an Asian-associated ancestry cluster than the roughly 700-donor mean. In an earlier analysis of approximately 590 of the donors, most TCR beta V segments were observed in productive rearrangements about 90% or about 30% of the time, broadly matching IMGT annotations. A later analysis found that most CMV-associated TCR beta chains appeared HLA-restricted, with HLA associations seemingly driven largely by CMV exposure. A later genetic analysis associated a missense DCLRE1C variant with V-gene and J-gene trimming of TCR beta chains, and an independent cohort replicated the association. According to a later analysis, TCR association rates differed among HLA loci, with DRB1 alleles showing the most associated TCRs and HLA-C alleles showing the fewest. In this cohort, only TCR beta chains were sequenced, and detectable features were limited by the absence of alpha or paired-chain data. The authors suggested that the approach could potentially be extended to other disease states and immunological phenotypes. A later analysis reported that several top co-occurrence clusters appeared linked to parvovirus B19, influenza, CMV and Epstein-Barr virus. A cluster of highly shared sequence variants was judged likely to represent a technical artifact of the sequencing pipeline. Sequencing depth was assumed to be roughly uniform across donors in the presence/absence analyses, though that assumption may not hold. A later analysis associated about 16,000 TCR beta sequences with specific HLA alleles at a false discovery rate of 0.05. In a later analysis, HLA-associated TCR beta chains were found to be more clonally expanded and to have lower generation probabilities than equally common non-associated chains. While some public TCRs were present in many individuals, most TCR sequences turned up only very rarely across donors. Because counts were too low, approximately 18 rarely observed V segments, including chromosome 9 orphons, were excluded from the earlier analysis of fewer than 650 of the donors.

Compared with germline, V lacks 0 bases and J lacks 4 bases; bases without a gene match: 0. Sequences SGHTA (CDR1) and FQGTGA (CDR2) are obtained from the germline V gene. The CDR3 runs 16 amino acids, cysteine and phenylalanine included. CDR3 DNA only is kept here, 48 bases in frame from base 1. The cohort comprised some 700 healthy bone marrow donors. At the time of sampling, every cohort member was nominally healthy, though immune exposures that went unrecorded were likely present. The donor tested CMV seronegative, placing the donor among the 300 to 450 seronegative members of the cohort. Every donor gave a peripheral blood sample, and the peripheral blood mononuclear cells from that sample were used for TCR beta sequencing. The Qiagen DNeasy Blood Extraction Kit was used to extract genomic DNA from the blood cell samples.

The sequence is built from TRBV7-3 and TRBJ2-1; a stretch of 13 junction bases matches TRBD2. Sequenced input: PBMCs. The clonotype comes from a man aged 18-30 years in good health and CMV-seronegative. The nucleotide sequence is given as TGTGCCAGCAGCTTAACGACTAGCGGGGGGTACAATGAGCAGTTCTTC. The encoded protein is CASSLTTSGGYNEQFF.